The clone carrying this T cell receptor beta chain was seen more than once but under ten times. Its antigen is not identified. Other DNA sequences from this sample encode an identical CDR3 as well. The length of the CDR3 is 15 residues. Germline CDR1 is SGHAT and CDR2 is FQNNGV. Between the trimmed V and J ends, which lost 2 bases and 0 bases, there was a span of 11 bases. This record comes from a study of beta chain features in type 1 diabetes. Study as a whole: Age, gender and cell yields were alike across patients and healthy donors. Study observations and caveats: Shortening of TCRB CDR3s, moderate but significant, appeared in all four CD4+ subsets of Type 1 diabetes patients.

Using CD45RO/CCR7/CD25/CD127/CD95/CD27, CD4+ naive, central memory, regulatory and stem cell-like memory cells were sorted. Expressed TCRB transcripts were sequenced because the entire RNA isolate underwent reverse transcription. Assay used: immunoSEQ multiplex PCR; TCRdb lists only in-frame clones, some missing. The sample has about 640,000 clones; around an eighth are singletons. The V call is TRBV11-2, the J call TRBJ2-7; D is unclear. The TCR was taken from a man younger than 40 with type 1 diabetes. Sequencing used naive CD4+ T cells from blood. DNA of the CDR3: TGTGCCAGCAGCTTAATGGGTGTTAGCTCCTACGAGCAGTACTTC. It specifies CASSLMGVSSYEQYF.